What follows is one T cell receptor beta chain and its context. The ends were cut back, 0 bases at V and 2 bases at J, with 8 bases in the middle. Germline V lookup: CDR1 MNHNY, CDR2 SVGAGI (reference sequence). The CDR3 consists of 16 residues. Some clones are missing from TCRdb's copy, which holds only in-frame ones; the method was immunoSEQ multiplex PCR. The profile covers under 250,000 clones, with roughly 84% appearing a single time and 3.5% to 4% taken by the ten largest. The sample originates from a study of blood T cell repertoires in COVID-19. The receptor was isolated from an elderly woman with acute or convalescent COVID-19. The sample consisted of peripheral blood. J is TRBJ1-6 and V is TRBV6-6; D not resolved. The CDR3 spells CASSYSPGTYNSPLHF. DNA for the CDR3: TGTGCCAGCAGTTACTCTCCCGGGACCTATAATTCACCCCTCCACTTT.